A selection of T cell receptor beta chains follows, all from one sample in a study of CD8 T cells in Susac syndrome. Each CDR3 protein is one row after TCRdb ran MiXCR on the immunoSEQ multiplex PCR reads. The top ten clones hold around 0.41% of a sample with roughly 110,000 distinct CDR3 sequences, approximately 94% of them seen once. The sequenced sample consisted of CD8+ T cells from PBMCs. The receptors were sampled from a human donor with Susac syndrome. CDR3s include the opening cysteine and the closing phenylalanine or tryptophan. Fields, in order: D gene, J gene, V gene, clone size, CDR3 protein, CDR3 DNA. The D gene is left open where the match is weak. Size is stated for part of the rows, as once, few or many counts, or as a class when the clone is expanded.

D gene: -
J gene: TRBJ2-1
V gene: TRBV11-1
clone size: -
CDR3 protein: CASVERGRGNEQFF
CDR3 DNA: TGTGCCAGCGTCGAACGGGGCAGGGGCAATGAGCAGTTCTTC

D gene: -
J gene: TRBJ2-7
V gene: TRBV7-9
clone size: -
CDR3 protein: CASSPKARGFYEQYF
CDR3 DNA: TGTGCCAGCAGCCCGAAGGCCCGAGGGTTCTACGAGCAGTACTTC

D gene: TRBD2
J gene: TRBJ2-3
V gene: TRBV12-5
clone size: -
CDR3 protein: CASGPFSGGITDTQYF
CDR3 DNA: TGTGCTAGTGGTCCCTTCAGCGGGGGGATAACAGATACGCAGTATTTT

D gene: -
J gene: TRBJ2-2
V gene: TRBV4-3
clone size: once
CDR3 protein: CASSQDLGTLNTGELFF
CDR3 DNA: TGCGCCAGCAGCCAAGATCTCGGAACCCTTAACACCGGGGAGCTGTTTTTT

D gene: -
J gene: TRBJ2-1
V gene: TRBV27
clone size: -
CDR3 protein: CASSPQGLYNEQFF
CDR3 DNA: TGTGCCAGCAGTCCCCAGGGCTTATACAATGAGCAGTTCTTC

D gene: TRBD2
J gene: TRBJ2-1
V gene: TRBV24-1
clone size: -
CDR3 protein: CATSDPRTSDNEQFF
CDR3 DNA: TGTGCCACCAGTGATCCCCGGACTAGTGACAATGAGCAGTTCTTC

D gene: -
J gene: TRBJ1-5
V gene: TRBV12-3/TRBV12-4
clone size: -
CDR3 protein: CASSPFTPQSNQPQHF
CDR3 DNA: TGTGCCAGCAGTCCGTTCACTCCGCAAAGCAATCAGCCCCAGCATTTT

D gene: -
J gene: TRBJ1-5
V gene: TRBV27
clone size: -
CDR3 protein: CASSLVISNQPQHF
CDR3 DNA: TGTGCCAGCAGTTTAGTAATCAGCAATCAGCCCCAGCATTTT

D gene: -
J gene: TRBJ2-5
V gene: TRBV7-9
clone size: -
CDR3 protein: CASSFLTGIKQETQYF
CDR3 DNA: TGTGCCAGCAGCTTTCTAACGGGGATCAAACAAGAGACCCAGTACTTC

D gene: -
J gene: TRBJ1-2
V gene: TRBV9
clone size: -
CDR3 protein: CASTPSEGYGYTF
CDR3 DNA: TGTGCCAGCACTCCTAGCGAGGGCTATGGCTACACCTTC

D gene: TRBD1
J gene: TRBJ1-5
V gene: TRBV7-6
clone size: -
CDR3 protein: CASSLEDRVHQPQHF
CDR3 DNA: TGTGCCAGCAGCTTAGAGGACAGGGTGCATCAGCCCCAGCATTTT

D gene: -
J gene: TRBJ1-1
V gene: TRBV19
clone size: -
CDR3 protein: CASNWGGGTEAFF
CDR3 DNA: TGTGCCAGTAATTGGGGGGGCGGCACTGAAGCTTTCTTT

D gene: -
J gene: TRBJ1-5
V gene: TRBV29-1
clone size: -
CDR3 protein: CSAEWTNSNQPQHF
CDR3 DNA: TGCAGCGCCGAGTGGACAAATAGCAATCAGCCCCAGCATTTT

D gene: -
J gene: TRBJ2-2
V gene: TRBV20-1
clone size: once
CDR3 protein: CSARLATTNTGELFF
CDR3 DNA: TGCAGTGCTAGATTGGCAACCACGAACACCGGGGAGCTGTTTTTT

D gene: -
J gene: TRBJ1-1
V gene: TRBV14
clone size: -
CDR3 protein: CASSPYFTEAFF
CDR3 DNA: TGTGCCAGCAGCCCCTACTTCACTGAAGCTTTCTTT

D gene: -
J gene: TRBJ1-1
V gene: TRBV20-1
clone size: -
CDR3 protein: CSARELQGGYTEAFF
CDR3 DNA: TGCAGTGCTAGAGAGTTACAGGGAGGCTACACTGAAGCTTTCTTT

D gene: TRBD1
J gene: TRBJ1-1
V gene: TRBV20-1
clone size: few
CDR3 protein: CSAELDRDFEAFF
CDR3 DNA: TGCAGTGCCGAATTGGACAGGGATTTTGAAGCTTTCTTT

D gene: TRBD1
J gene: TRBJ1-3
V gene: TRBV9
clone size: -
CDR3 protein: CASSETGYSGNTIYF
CDR3 DNA: TGTGCCAGCAGCGAGACAGGGTACTCTGGAAACACCATATATTTT

D gene: -
J gene: TRBJ1-1
V gene: TRBV7-6
clone size: -
CDR3 protein: CASSPNQGTEAFF
CDR3 DNA: TGTGCCAGCAGCCCAAACCAAGGGACTGAAGCTTTCTTT

D gene: -
J gene: TRBJ1-5
V gene: TRBV24-1
clone size: -
CDR3 protein: CATSERNSNQPQHF
CDR3 DNA: TGTGCCACCAGTGAACGGAATAGCAATCAGCCCCAGCATTTT

D gene: -
J gene: TRBJ2-4
V gene: TRBV15
clone size: -
CDR3 protein: CATSRSRTGNIQYF
CDR3 DNA: TGTGCCACCAGCAGAAGCCGAACGGGAAACATTCAGTACTTC

D gene: TRBD2
J gene: TRBJ2-1
V gene: TRBV14
clone size: -
CDR3 protein: CASSQARAGLYNEQFF
CDR3 DNA: TGTGCCAGCAGCCAAGCCCGAGCGGGGTTATACAATGAGCAGTTCTTC

D gene: TRBD1
J gene: TRBJ2-1
V gene: TRBV2
clone size: -
CDR3 protein: CASRDQGVYNEQFF
CDR3 DNA: TGTGCCAGCAGAGACCAGGGGGTTTACAATGAGCAGTTCTTC

D gene: TRBD1
J gene: TRBJ1-6
V gene: TRBV7-9
clone size: -
CDR3 protein: CASSSTGQGYNSPLHF
CDR3 DNA: TGTGCCAGCAGCTCAACGGGACAGGGTTATAATTCACCCCTCCACTTT

D gene: -
J gene: TRBJ1-1
V gene: TRBV20-1
clone size: -
CDR3 protein: CSARGGQVTEAFF
CDR3 DNA: TGCAGTGCACGAGGGGGACAAGTCACTGAAGCTTTCTTT

D gene: -
J gene: TRBJ1-1
V gene: TRBV7-2
clone size: once
CDR3 protein: CATEGLTEAFF
CDR3 DNA: TGTGCCACCGAGGGGCTAACTGAAGCTTTCTTT

D gene: -
J gene: TRBJ2-7
V gene: TRBV27
clone size: -
CDR3 protein: CASSTPAALQYF
CDR3 DNA: TGTGCCAGCAGCACCCCCGCGGCCCTACAGTACTTC

D gene: TRBD1
J gene: TRBJ1-1
V gene: TRBV9
clone size: -
CDR3 protein: CASSETQGARTEAFF
CDR3 DNA: TGTGCCAGCAGCGAAACTCAGGGGGCGCGCACTGAAGCTTTCTTT

D gene: -
J gene: TRBJ2-1
V gene: TRBV5-4
clone size: -
CDR3 protein: CASSPKRDEQFF
CDR3 DNA: TGTGCCAGCAGCCCGAAACGGGATGAGCAGTTCTTC

D gene: TRBD2
J gene: TRBJ2-1
V gene: TRBV9
clone size: -
CDR3 protein: CASSRGTSGGFSYNEQFF
CDR3 DNA: TGTGCCAGCAGCCGTGGGACTAGCGGGGGATTCTCCTACAATGAGCAGTTCTTC

D gene: -
J gene: TRBJ1-5
V gene: TRBV12-3/TRBV12-4
clone size: -
CDR3 protein: CASRSSGGPGQPQHF
CDR3 DNA: TGTGCCAGCAGATCCTCCGGGGGTCCGGGTCAGCCCCAGCATTTT

D gene: TRBD1
J gene: TRBJ1-2
V gene: TRBV2
clone size: -
CDR3 protein: CASSRGQGARGGGYTF
CDR3 DNA: TGTGCCAGCAGCCGGGGACAGGGGGCACGGGGAGGAGGCTACACCTTC

D gene: -
J gene: TRBJ1-1
V gene: TRBV4-2
clone size: -
CDR3 protein: CASSHPGANTEAFF
CDR3 DNA: TGTGCCAGCAGCCATCCCGGGGCCAACACTGAAGCTTTCTTT

D gene: TRBD2
J gene: TRBJ2-7
V gene: TRBV13
clone size: once
CDR3 protein: CASSPLAGGVSEQYF
CDR3 DNA: TGTGCCAGCAGCCCCTTAGCGGGGGGAGTCTCCGAGCAGTACTTC

D gene: TRBD2
J gene: TRBJ2-2
V gene: TRBV7-9
clone size: -
CDR3 protein: CASSPPGLAWTGELFF
CDR3 DNA: TGTGCCAGCAGCCCTCCGGGACTAGCGTGGACCGGGGAGCTGTTTTTT

D gene: -
J gene: TRBJ2-5
V gene: TRBV2
clone size: -
CDR3 protein: CASLIQGTQYF
CDR3 DNA: TGTGCCAGCCTCATTCAGGGGACCCAGTACTTC

D gene: -
J gene: TRBJ2-5
V gene: TRBV4-1
clone size: -
CDR3 protein: CASSQEGKLETQYF
CDR3 DNA: TGCGCCAGCAGCCAAGAGGGGAAGTTGGAGACCCAGTACTTC

D gene: TRBD1
J gene: TRBJ2-3
V gene: TRBV7-2
clone size: -
CDR3 protein: CASSLAYRGASTDTQYF
CDR3 DNA: TGTGCCAGCAGCTTAGCCTACAGGGGCGCTAGCACAGATACGCAGTATTTT

D gene: -
J gene: TRBJ2-5
V gene: TRBV27
clone size: -
CDR3 protein: CASSTGETQYF
CDR3 DNA: TGTGCCAGCAGTACCGGAGAGACCCAGTACTTC

D gene: -
J gene: TRBJ2-1
V gene: TRBV7-9
clone size: -
CDR3 protein: CASSPIPSSYNEQFF
CDR3 DNA: TGTGCCAGCAGCCCGATTCCAAGCTCCTACAATGAGCAGTTCTTC

D gene: -
J gene: TRBJ2-3
V gene: TRBV6-2/TRBV6-3
clone size: -
CDR3 protein: CASSRDSVTDTQYF
CDR3 DNA: TGTGCCAGCAGTCGGGACTCAGTAACAGATACGCAGTATTTT

D gene: -
J gene: TRBJ2-7
V gene: TRBV5-1
clone size: -
CDR3 protein: CASSSNDYEQYF
CDR3 DNA: TGCGCCAGCAGCTCGAACGACTACGAGCAGTACTTC

D gene: -
J gene: TRBJ1-5
V gene: TRBV15
clone size: -
CDR3 protein: CATSSSGRNQPQHF
CDR3 DNA: TGTGCCACCAGCAGTTCTGGTCGCAATCAGCCCCAGCATTTT

D gene: TRBD1
J gene: TRBJ2-2
V gene: TRBV7-9
clone size: -
CDR3 protein: CASSSRTGADGELFF
CDR3 DNA: TGTGCCAGCAGCTCACGGACAGGGGCCGACGGGGAGCTGTTTTTT

D gene: -
J gene: TRBJ2-2
V gene: TRBV2
clone size: -
CDR3 protein: CASSAYLLANTGELFF
CDR3 DNA: TGTGCCAGCAGTGCCTATCTTCTTGCGAACACCGGGGAGCTGTTTTTT

D gene: -
J gene: TRBJ2-5
V gene: TRBV20-1
clone size: -
CDR3 protein: CSARDRRGDYQETQYF
CDR3 DNA: TGCAGTGCTAGAGATCGGCGGGGAGACTACCAAGAGACCCAGTACTTC

D gene: -
J gene: TRBJ2-1
V gene: TRBV25-1
clone size: -
CDR3 protein: CASSESYNEQFF
CDR3 DNA: TGTGCCAGCAGCGAATCCTACAATGAGCAGTTCTTC

D gene: TRBD1
J gene: TRBJ1-6
V gene: TRBV24-1
clone size: -
CDR3 protein: CATSDQTLGGAWSPLHF
CDR3 DNA: TGTGCCACCAGTGATCAAACTTTAGGGGGCGCGTGGTCACCCCTCCACTTT

D gene: -
J gene: TRBJ2-7
V gene: TRBV29-1
clone size: -
CDR3 protein: CSVVDNSYEQYF
CDR3 DNA: TGCAGCGTCGTTGACAATTCCTACGAGCAGTACTTC

D gene: TRBD1
J gene: TRBJ2-3
V gene: TRBV27
clone size: -
CDR3 protein: CASSSSGTGGTDTQYF
CDR3 DNA: TGTGCCAGCAGTTCTTCCGGGACAGGGGGCACAGATACGCAGTATTTT

D gene: TRBD2
J gene: TRBJ2-1
V gene: TRBV6-1
clone size: -
CDR3 protein: CATLLAPTRGGYNEQFF
CDR3 DNA: TGTGCCACCTTACTGGCCCCAACTCGCGGGGGATACAATGAGCAGTTCTTC

D gene: -
J gene: TRBJ1-2
V gene: TRBV7-9
clone size: -
CDR3 protein: CASSFIGYGYTF
CDR3 DNA: TGTGCCAGCAGCTTTATCGGATATGGCTACACCTTC